This T cell receptor (beta chain) is from a study of glioma-infiltrating T cells after dendritic cell vaccination (dated by TCRdb to the mid-2010s). Study-wide context: A cohort of roughly 15 glioblastoma patients from Phase I and II dendritic cell vaccination trials was included, of whom 9 were newly diagnosed and 6 had recurrent disease. Survival after dendritic cell vaccination was correlated with TCR sequencing metrics, including TIL content and tumor-blood repertoire overlap. To make the vaccine, monocyte-derived dendritic cells were cultured for 6 to 7 days with IL-4 and GM-CSF and then pulsed overnight with autologous tumor lysate. Three intradermal dendritic cell vaccine injections were administered to patients at biweekly intervals in the arm below the axilla. Between 2003 and 2012, patients were given autologous tumor lysate-pulsed dendritic cell vaccination. Deep sequencing of TCR beta CDR3 regions was used to quantify tumor-infiltrating lymphocyte content and compare tumor and blood repertoires in dendritic cell-vaccinated glioblastoma patients.

TCRB CDR3 regions were amplified from about 2 ug genomic DNA, or all available DNA if less, using the immunoSEQ assay. The multiplex PCR employed 60 forward primers targeting TCR V beta segments and 13 reverse primers targeting J beta segments. To estimate the number of reads per starting template, synthetic control templates were added to each sample at limiting dilution. The Illumina HiSeq System generated sequencing reads of 87 bp. On the authors' methods: PCR and sequencing errors were removed by a nearest neighbor algorithm that merged closely related sequences. TCR overlap was measured as the percentage of unique tumor TCR beta sequences also present in the same patient's peripheral blood. In its TCRdb copy, this immuneACCESS table keeps in-frame sequences only and misses some clones. Where compared with another copy, unresolved V genes explain less than half of these, and the others have no known cause. The V and J calls and clone size were taken over from that table, and D and trimming were inferred from the DNA. This sample comprises fewer than 25,000 clones, roughly 86% of them detected only once. The ten biggest clones cover 2.5% to 3% of the sample.

The full study reports these points: Higher estimated pretreatment TIL content predicted longer time to progression and overall survival after dendritic cell vaccination. No direct relationship between TCR clonality and survival was found, suggesting that a diverse polyclonal response may matter. The cohort was small and heterogeneous, with few patients having full blood and tumor sets and even fewer initial-recurrent tumor pairs. The TCR overlap response model with three groups was called speculative and said to need prospective validation.

According to the study, the label for this sample's time point signals: after dendritic cell vaccination, including at tumor progression/relapse. Patients were selected for having adequate residual fresh-frozen tumor tissue and more than two years of available survival data. Molecular status otherwise varied across the glioblastoma patients, but none of them carried an isocitrate dehydrogenase mutation. PBMC were collected before vaccination, two weeks after the third vaccination, and at tumor progression if tumor progression occurred. Genomic DNA was extracted with the Qiagen DNeasy Blood extraction Kit. As for this clone: Its binding antigen is unknown. No qualities accompany the bases; no much larger clone lies one base away.

V is shortened by 9 bases, J by 6 bases, and the region joining them spans 10 bases. From its cysteine to its phenylalanine, the CDR3 spans 11 amino acids. The sequence is cut down to CDR3 DNA, 33 bases in frame from base 1. CDR1 and CDR2, per the germline V gene, are ENHRY and SYGVKD. The chain couples TRBV10-3 to TRBJ2-3; TRBD2 is perhaps the D gene, given 5 matching bases. The sample here was blood, taken after dendritic cell vaccination. The sequence derives from a human donor with glioblastoma. The sequenced DNA is TGTGCCATGTCCCCGGGGGATACGCAGTATTTT. Its protein reads: CAMSPGDTQYF.